This TCR beta chain originates from a study of blood T cells in healthy people across ages. Per germline, CDR1 SGDLS and CDR2 YYNGEE. Between the trimmed V and J ends, which lost 0 bases and 0 bases, there was a span of 9 bases. The CDR3 has 15 residues. This clonotype was detected many times. Using a J-beta primer mix together with a sample-barcoded 5' primer, a second PCR was run for about 7 to 12 cycles. Unique molecular identifiers of 12 random nucleotides labeled each cDNA. MiXCR, run by TCRdb on the 5' RACE reads, gives a single entry per CDR3 protein. Of 710,000 or so distinct CDR3 sequences listed, approximately 29% are singletons.

The TCR comes from a woman of 80 years or more in good health. The sample taken for sequencing was blood. The chain links TRBV9 to TRBJ1-2; D is possibly TRBD1 (5 bases). The CDR3 region has the DNA TGTGCCAGCAGCGTAGAAGGACACCCTAACTATGGCTACACCTTC. It codes for CASSVEGHPNYGYTF.